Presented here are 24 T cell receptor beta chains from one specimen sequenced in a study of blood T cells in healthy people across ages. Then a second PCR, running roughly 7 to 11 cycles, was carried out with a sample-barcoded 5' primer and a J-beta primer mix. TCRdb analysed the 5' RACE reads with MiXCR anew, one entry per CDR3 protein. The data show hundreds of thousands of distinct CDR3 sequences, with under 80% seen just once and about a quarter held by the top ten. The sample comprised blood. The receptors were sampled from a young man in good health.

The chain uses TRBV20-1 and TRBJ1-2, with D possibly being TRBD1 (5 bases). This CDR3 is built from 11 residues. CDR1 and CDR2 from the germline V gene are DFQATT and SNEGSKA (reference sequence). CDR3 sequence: CSGASQGGYTF. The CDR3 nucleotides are TGCAGCGGAGCGTCCCAGGGAGGCTACACCTTC.

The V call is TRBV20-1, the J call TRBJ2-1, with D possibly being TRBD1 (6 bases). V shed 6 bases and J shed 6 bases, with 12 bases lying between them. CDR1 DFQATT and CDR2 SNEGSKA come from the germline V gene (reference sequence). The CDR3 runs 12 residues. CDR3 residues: CSATGSLNEQFF. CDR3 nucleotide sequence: TGCAGTGCCACAGGGTCTCTCAATGAGCAGTTCTTC.

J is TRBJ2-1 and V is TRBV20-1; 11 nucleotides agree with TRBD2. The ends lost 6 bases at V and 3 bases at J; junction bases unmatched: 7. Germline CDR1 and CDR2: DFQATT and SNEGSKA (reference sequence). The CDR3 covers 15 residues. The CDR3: CSAPLLAGGYNEQFF. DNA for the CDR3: TGCAGTGCCCCCCTCCTAGCGGGGGGCTACAATGAGCAGTTCTTC.

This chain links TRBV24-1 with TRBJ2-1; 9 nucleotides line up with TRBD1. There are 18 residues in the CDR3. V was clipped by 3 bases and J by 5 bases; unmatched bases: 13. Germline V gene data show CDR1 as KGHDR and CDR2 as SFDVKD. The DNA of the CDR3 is TGTGCCACCAGTGATACCCAGGCTAGGACAGGGGTAAACAATGAGCAGTTCTTC. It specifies CATSDTQARTGVNNEQFF.

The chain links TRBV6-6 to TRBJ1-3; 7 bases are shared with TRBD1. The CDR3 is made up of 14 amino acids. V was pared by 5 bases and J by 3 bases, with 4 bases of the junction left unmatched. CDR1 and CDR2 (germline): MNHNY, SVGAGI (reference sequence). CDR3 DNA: TGTGCCAGCAGTCAAGACAGGGTTGGAAACACCATATATTTT. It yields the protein CASSQDRVGNTIYF.

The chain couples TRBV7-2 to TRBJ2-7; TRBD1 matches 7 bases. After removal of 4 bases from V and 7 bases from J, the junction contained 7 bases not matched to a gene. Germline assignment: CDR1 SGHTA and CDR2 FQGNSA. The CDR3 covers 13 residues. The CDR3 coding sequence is TGTGCCAGCAGCTCCGGACAGGAGCGTGAGCAGTACTTC. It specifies CASSSGQEREQYF.

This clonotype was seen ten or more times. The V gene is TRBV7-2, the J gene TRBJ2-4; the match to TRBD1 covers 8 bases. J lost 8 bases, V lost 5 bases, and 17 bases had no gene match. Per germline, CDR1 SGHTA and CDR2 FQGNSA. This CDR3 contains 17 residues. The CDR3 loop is CASSPRRTGLGTDIQYF. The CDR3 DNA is TGTGCCAGCAGCCCGCGGCGGACAGGGTTGGGGACGGACATTCAGTACTTC.

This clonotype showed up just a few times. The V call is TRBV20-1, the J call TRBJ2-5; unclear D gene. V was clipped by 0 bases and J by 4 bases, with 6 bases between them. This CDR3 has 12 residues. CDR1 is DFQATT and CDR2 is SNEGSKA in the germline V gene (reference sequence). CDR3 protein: CSARDLLETQYF. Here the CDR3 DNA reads TGCAGTGCTAGAGATTTGTTAGAGACCCAGTACTTC.

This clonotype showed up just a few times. The CDR3 is CASSSRLAPYEQYF. The CDR3 bases are TGTGCCAGCAGCTCGCGACTAGCTCCCTACGAGCAGTACTTC. This chain links TRBV11-2 with TRBJ2-7, with 7 positions matching TRBD2. The ends lost 4 bases at V and 2 bases at J; junction bases unmatched: 5. The CDR3 length is 14 residues. Germline CDR1 reads SGHAT; CDR2 reads FQNNGV.

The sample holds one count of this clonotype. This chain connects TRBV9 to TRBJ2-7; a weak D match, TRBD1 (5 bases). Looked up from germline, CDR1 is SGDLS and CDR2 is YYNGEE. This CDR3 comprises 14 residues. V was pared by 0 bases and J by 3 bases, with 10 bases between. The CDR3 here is CASSVGEQVYEQYF. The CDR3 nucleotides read TGTGCCAGCAGCGTAGGGGAACAGGTCTACGAGCAGTACTTC.

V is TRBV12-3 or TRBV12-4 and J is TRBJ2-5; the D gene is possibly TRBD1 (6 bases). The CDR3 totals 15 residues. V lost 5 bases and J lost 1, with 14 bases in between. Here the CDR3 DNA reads TGTGCCAGCAGTACCTTCGGACAGAGCCAAGAGACCCAGTACTTC. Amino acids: CASSTFGQSQETQYF.

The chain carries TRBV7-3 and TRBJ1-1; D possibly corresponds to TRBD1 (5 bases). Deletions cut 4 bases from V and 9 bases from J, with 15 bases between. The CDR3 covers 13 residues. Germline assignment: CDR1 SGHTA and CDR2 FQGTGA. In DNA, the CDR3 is TGTGCCAGCAGCTATTCCCTCCGGGGCCAAGCTTTCTTT. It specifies CASSYSLRGQAFF. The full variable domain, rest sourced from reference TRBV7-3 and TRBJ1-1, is GAGVSQTPSNKVTEKGKYVELRCDPISGHTALYWYRQSLGQGPEFLIYFQGTGAADDSGLPNDRFFAVRPEGSVSTLKIQRTERGDSAVYLCASSYSLRGQAFFGQGTRLTVV.

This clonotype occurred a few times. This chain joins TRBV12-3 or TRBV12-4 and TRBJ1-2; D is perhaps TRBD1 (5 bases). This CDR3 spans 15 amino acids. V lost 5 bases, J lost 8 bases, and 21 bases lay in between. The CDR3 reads CASSQLLTGVSGYTF. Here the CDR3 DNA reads TGTGCCAGCAGTCAACTTTTAACAGGAGTCTCGGGCTACACCTTC.

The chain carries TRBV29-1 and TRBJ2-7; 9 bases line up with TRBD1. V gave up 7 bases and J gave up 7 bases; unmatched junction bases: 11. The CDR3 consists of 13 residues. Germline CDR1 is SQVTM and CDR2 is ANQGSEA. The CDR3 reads CSAGQGFRNEQYF. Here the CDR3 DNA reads TGCAGCGCTGGACAGGGGTTTCGGAATGAGCAGTACTTC.

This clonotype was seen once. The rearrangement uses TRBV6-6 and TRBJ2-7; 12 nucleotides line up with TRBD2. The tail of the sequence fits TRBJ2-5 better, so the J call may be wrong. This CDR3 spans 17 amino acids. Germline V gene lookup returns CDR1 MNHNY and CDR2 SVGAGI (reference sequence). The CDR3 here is CASSYSPLAGGQETQYF. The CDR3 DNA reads TGTGCCAGCAGTTACTCCCCTCTAGCGGGGGGGCAGGAGACCCAGTACTTC.

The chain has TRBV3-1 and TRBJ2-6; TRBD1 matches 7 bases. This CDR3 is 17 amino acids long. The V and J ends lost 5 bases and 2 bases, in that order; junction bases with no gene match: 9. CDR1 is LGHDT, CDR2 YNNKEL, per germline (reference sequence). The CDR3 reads CASSKGQLAPGANVLTF. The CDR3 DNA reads TGTGCCAGCAGCAAGGGACAGTTGGCCCCTGGGGCCAACGTCCTGACTTTC.

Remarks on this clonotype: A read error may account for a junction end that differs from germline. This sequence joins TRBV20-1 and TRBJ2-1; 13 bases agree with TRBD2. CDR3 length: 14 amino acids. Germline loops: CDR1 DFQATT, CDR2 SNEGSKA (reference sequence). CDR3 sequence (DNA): TGCGGTGCCCCTAGACTAGCGGGGGGCAGTGAGCAGTTCTTC. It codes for CGAPRLAGGSEQFF.

The CDR3: CASRDDDYNEQYF. Here the CDR3 DNA reads TGTGCCAGCCGGGACGACGACTACAATGAGCAGTACTTC. J is TRBJ2-5 and V is TRBV6-6; D may correspond to TRBD1 or TRBD2 (5 bases each). This CDR3 has 13 amino acids. The V gene lost 8 bases and the J gene lost 11 bases, with 21 bases spanning the gap. CDR1 MNHNY and CDR2 SVGAGI come from the germline V gene (reference sequence).

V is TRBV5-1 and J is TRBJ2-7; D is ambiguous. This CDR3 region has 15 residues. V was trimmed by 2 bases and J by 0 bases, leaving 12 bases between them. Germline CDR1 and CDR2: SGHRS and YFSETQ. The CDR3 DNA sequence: TGCGCCAGCAGCTTTACTGGATCCTCCTCCTACGAGCAGTACTTC. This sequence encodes CASSFTGSSSYEQYF.

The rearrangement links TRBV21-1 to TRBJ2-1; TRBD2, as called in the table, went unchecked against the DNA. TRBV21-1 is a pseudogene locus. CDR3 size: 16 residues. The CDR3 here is CASSNAESRGAREQFF. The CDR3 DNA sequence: TGTGCCAGCAGCAACGCGGAGTCGCGGGGGGCCCGGGAGCAGTTCTTC.

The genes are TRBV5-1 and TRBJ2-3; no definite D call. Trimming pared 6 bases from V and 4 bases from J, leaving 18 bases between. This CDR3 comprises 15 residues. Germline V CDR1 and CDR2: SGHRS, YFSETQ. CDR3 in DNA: TGCGCCAGCAACCCGATCTCCCGAACCTCAGATACGCAGTATTTT. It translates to CASNPISRTSDTQYF.

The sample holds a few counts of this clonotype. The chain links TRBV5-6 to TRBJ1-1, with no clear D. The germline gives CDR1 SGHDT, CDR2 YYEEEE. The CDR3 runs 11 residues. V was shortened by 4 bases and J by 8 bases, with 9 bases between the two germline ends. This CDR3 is CASSSRLEAFF. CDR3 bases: TGTGCCAGCAGCAGTCGGTTAGAAGCTTTCTTT.

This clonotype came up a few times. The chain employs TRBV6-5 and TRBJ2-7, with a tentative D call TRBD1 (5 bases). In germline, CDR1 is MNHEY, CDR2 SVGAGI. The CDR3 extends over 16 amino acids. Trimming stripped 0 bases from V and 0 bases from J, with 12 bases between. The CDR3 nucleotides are TGTGCCAGCAGTTACTCACAGGCCACTGTCTCCTACGAGCAGTACTTC. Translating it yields CASSYSQATVSYEQYF.

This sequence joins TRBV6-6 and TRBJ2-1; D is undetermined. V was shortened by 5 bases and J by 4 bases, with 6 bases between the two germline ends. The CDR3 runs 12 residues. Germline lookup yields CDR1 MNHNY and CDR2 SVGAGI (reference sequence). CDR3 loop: CASSRRYNEQFF. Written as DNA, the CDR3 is TGTGCCAGCAGTCGACGATACAATGAGCAGTTCTTC.